Shown below are 19 T cell receptor beta chains from a single sample sequenced in a study of cytomegalovirus exposure and HLA in healthy donors. Amplification used 60 Vbeta primers and 13 Jbeta primers. The method was immunoSEQ multiplex PCR; TCRdb's version includes in-frame clones alone and lacks a portion of them. Of over 150,000 clones in the sample, about 79% are singletons; the top ten hold roughly 0.098%. Sample: PBMCs. These receptors originate from a boy aged 2 to 10 in good health and CMV-seronegative.

This chain joins TRBV4-3 and TRBJ2-7; a possible D gene is TRBD2 (6 bases). There are 15 residues in the CDR3. V lost 0 bases and J 2 bases, leaving 11 bases between the germline ends. The germline V gene has CDR1 LGHNA and CDR2 YSLEER. CDR3: CASSQDPGGTYEQYF. The CDR3 DNA reads TGCGCCAGCAGCCAAGATCCCGGGGGTACCTACGAGCAGTACTTC.

In its sample, this clone was seen once. The chain recombines TRBV7-9 with TRBJ2-7, with 8 bases matching TRBD2. Looked up from germline, CDR1 is SEHNR and CDR2 is FQNEAQ (reference sequence). Germline trimming cut 1 base from V and 3 bases from J; bases unmatched to any gene: 2. This CDR3 has 14 residues. The CDR3 sequence: CASSLVGGDYEQYF. DNA of the CDR3: TGTGCCAGCAGCTTAGTCGGGGGGGACTACGAGCAGTACTTC.

The chain combines TRBV19 with TRBJ2-1; no reliable D call. Trimming shortened V by 6 bases and J by 7 bases, and 22 bases separated the two germline ends. The CDR3 extends over 16 amino acids. CDR1 and CDR2 from the germline V gene are LNHDA and SQIVND (reference sequence). As DNA, the CDR3 is TGTGCCAGTAGCCGGCGGTCCCCTCAGCTCCAGAATGAGCAGTTCTTC. Translation gives CASSRRSPQLQNEQFF.

This rearrangement joins TRBV15 to TRBJ1-2, with 10 bases aligning to TRBD1. Losses at the gene ends were 1 base for V and 2 bases for J; bases not matched to a gene: 7. Germline CDR1 LNHNV, CDR2 YYDKDF (reference sequence). This CDR3 contains 17 residues. In nucleotides, the CDR3 is TGTGCCACCAGCAGAGGATTCGACAGGGGGCTGAACTATGGCTACACCTTC. Translation gives CATSRGFDRGLNYGYTF.

The J gene is TRBJ2-2, the V gene TRBV7-9; 10 positions match TRBD2. The germline V gene has CDR1 SEHNR and CDR2 FQNEAQ (reference sequence). With 2 bases clipped from V and 9 bases from J, the junction kept 3 bases outside the gene matches. The CDR3 covers 14 residues. The CDR3 DNA is TGTGCCAGCAGCTTACCTAGCGGGGGCCGGGAGCTGTTTTTT. Translated: CASSLPSGGRELFF.

This clone was counted between two and nine times. The DNA for the CDR3 is TGTGCCAGCAGCTTATTCGAGGCAGACTATGGCTACACCTTC. It yields the protein CASSLFEADYGYTF. The chain links TRBV11-2 to TRBJ1-2, with D unresolved. V lost 2 bases and J 3 bases, leaving 10 bases between the germline ends. The CDR3 spans 14 residues. Germline V gives CDR1 SGHAT, CDR2 FQNNGV.

CDR3 sequence (DNA): TGCGCCAGCAAGGGAGATGGGAACTATGGCTACACCTTC. Protein product: CASKGDGNYGYTF. V and J are TRBV5-1 and TRBJ1-2; D gene ambiguous. The germline gives CDR1 SGHRS, CDR2 YFSETQ. This CDR3 is built from 13 residues. Trimming stripped 6 bases from V and 2 bases from J, with 11 bases between.

The genes are TRBV9 and TRBJ1-6, with 7 bases aligning to TRBD1. This CDR3 contains 18 residues. Looked up from germline, CDR1 is SGDLS and CDR2 is YYNGEE. Trimming at V came to 3 bases and at J to 4 bases, leaving 13 bases not matched to a gene. DNA for the CDR3: TGTGCCAGCAGCGAGGGGCAGGGGGTGAGGCCATATAATTCACCCCTCCACTTT. Residues: CASSEGQGVRPYNSPLHF.

The chain recombines TRBV4-1 with TRBJ1-2; 7 bases are shared with TRBD1. J gave up 2 bases and V 0 bases, and 9 bases lay outside the gene matches. The length of the CDR3 is 17 residues. The germline V gene encodes CDR1 MGHRA and CDR2 YSYEKL. For the CDR3, the DNA is TGCGCCAGCAGCCAAGATCCGGACAGGTTAGGGAACTATGGCTACACCTTC. Protein sequence: CASSQDPDRLGNYGYTF.

The CDR3, as DNA: TGTGCCAGCAGCTTGAGGAGTAGGCTTACAGGTTACACTGAAGCTTTCTTT. Amino acid sequence: CASSLRSRLTGYTEAFF. The chain recombines TRBV5-6 with TRBJ1-1; TRBD1 might be the D (5 bases). CDR3 length: 17 residues. Looked up from germline, CDR1 is SGHDT and CDR2 is YYEEEE. With 1 base removed from V and 3 bases from J, the gap between germline ends came to 19 bases.

The J gene is TRBJ2-7, the V gene TRBV18, with 8 bases identical to TRBD1. Germline CDR1 is KGHSH and CDR2 is LQKENI. The CDR3 runs 16 residues. Trimming at V came to 3 bases and at J to 2 bases, leaving 9 bases not matched to a gene. The CDR3 loop reads CASSPSGGLYAYEQYF. CDR3 bases: TGTGCCAGCTCACCTTCAGGGGGCCTTTACGCCTACGAGCAGTACTTC.

This clone appeared a single time. This chain joins TRBV15 and TRBJ2-3, with D unclear. The CDR3 is made up of 15 amino acids. The germline CDR1 and CDR2 sequences are LNHNV and YYDKDF (reference sequence). Trimming removed 5 bases from V and 1 base from J, with 13 bases in between. As DNA, the CDR3 is TGTGCCACCAGCGACGACTCACTCCGCACAGATACGCAGTATTTT. As protein: CATSDDSLRTDTQYF.

This chain connects TRBV2 to TRBJ2-1; 7 bases map to TRBD1. Losses at the gene ends were 7 bases for V and 1 base for J; bases not matched to a gene: 16. The CDR3 spans 18 residues. Germline CDR1 and CDR2: SNHLY and FYNNEI. The CDR3 sequence: CASTTPRDRRGSYNEQFF. CDR3 coding DNA: TGTGCCAGCACGACCCCCCGGGACAGAAGGGGATCCTACAATGAGCAGTTCTTC.

This clone was counted only a few times. The chain links TRBV7-2 to TRBJ2-7; 11 nucleotides line up with TRBD2. This CDR3 is built from 16 residues. The germline gives CDR1 SGHTA, CDR2 FQGNSA. Trimming at V came to 4 bases and at J to 3 bases, leaving 8 bases not matched to a gene. The CDR3 loop is CASSSPRTSGYYEQYF. CDR3 DNA: TGTGCCAGCAGCTCCCCTAGGACTAGCGGGTACTACGAGCAGTACTTC.

The chain couples TRBV5-3 to TRBJ1-5; 9 bases map to TRBD1. TRBV5-3 is known as an ORF, though its function is uncertain. Trimming removed 4 bases from V and 8 bases from J; junction bases left unmatched: 13. The length of the CDR3 is 16 residues. Here the CDR3 reads CARSGATGGPREPQHF. The CDR3 coding sequence is TGTGCCAGAAGCGGCGCAACAGGGGGCCCTCGGGAGCCCCAGCATTTT.

The rearrangement links TRBV11-2 to TRBJ2-5; TRBD1 matches 8 bases. CDR1 and CDR2 from the germline V gene are SGHAT and FQNNGV. V dropped 4 bases and J dropped 2; count of bases not matched to a gene: 9. This CDR3 has 16 amino acids. This CDR3 reads CASSSRTGTPQETQYF. CDR3 sequence (DNA): TGTGCCAGCAGCTCCCGGACAGGGACCCCACAAGAGACCCAGTACTTC.

The chain is built from TRBV7-9 and TRBJ2-3, with TRBD1 as a possible D gene (5 bases). Germline CDR1 reads SEHNR; CDR2 reads FQNEAQ (reference sequence). CDR3 length: 17 amino acids. V lost 5 bases, J lost 2 bases, and 20 bases lay in between. Here the CDR3 DNA reads TGTGCCAGCAGCCAATTTGTTGTGGGGCCCACCACAGATACGCAGTATTTT. Translation gives CASSQFVVGPTTDTQYF.

J is TRBJ2-3 and V is TRBV7-2; 9 bases match TRBD2. The ends lost 3 bases at V and 5 bases at J; junction bases unmatched: 3. The CDR3 has 14 amino acids. The germline V gene has CDR1 SGHTA and CDR2 FQGNSA. CDR3 protein: CASSFRAGGDTQYF. The CDR3 DNA reads TGTGCCAGCAGCTTCAGAGCGGGAGGAGATACGCAGTATTTT.

The chain combines TRBV5-6 with TRBJ1-5; TRBD1 might be the D (6 bases). The CDR3 is made up of 14 amino acids. Trimming pared 1 base from V and 5 bases from J, leaving 10 bases between. Looked up from germline, CDR1 is SGHDT and CDR2 is YYEEEE. This CDR3 is CASSLSGVHQPQHF. The CDR3 bases are TGTGCCAGCAGCTTGTCAGGGGTGCATCAGCCCCAGCATTTT.